These 2 T cell receptor beta chains originate from one sample sequenced in a study of shared clonotypes between healthy human individuals. The assay was immunoSEQ multiplex PCR, and TCRdb's table has in-frame clones only and misses some. The sample holds more than 2 million clones, approximately 96% seen once. The sequenced sample was naive CD4+ T cells sorted from blood. Subset meaning: CD45RA+ positively selected. These receptors were collected from a man aged 18 to 29 in good health.

The J gene is TRBJ1-2, the V gene TRBV5-1; 11 bases agree with TRBD1. The junction had 3 bases not matched to a gene; V was cut back by 4 bases and J by 4 bases. Germline CDR1 SGHRS, CDR2 YFSETQ. The CDR3 is 14 amino acids. The CDR3 bases are TGCGCCAGCAGCGGAGGGACAGGGGGCTATGGCTACACCTTC. Translation: CASSGGTGGYGYTF. The whole variable domain, remainder taken from reference TRBV5-1 and TRBJ1-2, is KAGVTQTPRYLIKTRGQQVTLSCSPISGHRSVSWYQQTPGQGLQFLFEYFSETQRNKGNFPGRFSGRQFSNSRSEMNVSTLELGDSALYLCASSGGTGGYGYTFGSGTRLTVV.

The chain's CDR3 is CASSLGLAGGFYEQYF. The CDR3 DNA follows: TGTGCCAGCAGCTTGGGACTAGCGGGAGGGTTCTACGAGCAGTACTTC. This chain joins TRBV5-4 and TRBJ2-7, with TRBD2 matching over 14 bases. There are 16 residues in the CDR3. V lost 0 bases, J lost 3 bases, and 2 bases stayed unmatched. Germline lookup yields CDR1 SGHNT and CDR2 YYREEE (reference sequence).